The 9 T cell receptor beta chains below were found in one sample sequenced in a study of T cell clusters in autoimmune cytopenias. Approximately 36,000 genome equivalents of blood DNA were amplified for TRB. TRB was amplified by touch-down multiplex PCR, primer pools A and B combined. With the multiplex PCR reads reprocessed, TCRdb shows one record per CDR3 protein and no DNA. The table for this sample gives 9,500 to 12,000 distinct CDR3 sequences. This sample was also put to use in a study of T cell repertoires in aging, cancer and after chemotherapy.

Sequenced input: peripheral blood. The receptors were sampled from a human donor in good health.

This chain uses TRBV28 with TRBJ1-3; TCRdb proposes TRBD1, but this gene call is untestable without DNA. The CDR3 is 14 residues long. Germline V gene lookup returns CDR1 MDHEN and CDR2 SYDVKM. This CDR3 reads CASSPDSSGNTIYF.

The rearrangement joins TRBV6-4 to TRBJ2-7; TCRdb reports TRBD2, a call that lacks DNA to check it against. CDR1 MRHNA and CDR2 SNTAGT come from the germline V gene. CDR3 length: 14 residues. CDR3: CASSDSARVYEQYF.

V is TRBV6-2 or TRBV6-3 and J is TRBJ1-6; no DNA is available, so the TRBD1 call from TCRdb remains unchecked. Germline lookup yields CDR1 MNHEY and CDR2 SVGEGT. The CDR3 is 15 amino acids. CDR3 loop: CASRPSQGMRSPLHF.

The chain couples TRBV7-6 to TRBJ2-3; TCRdb's D gene call, TRBD2, goes unchecked for lack of DNA. CDR1 is SGHVS, CDR2 FNYEAQ, per germline. The CDR3 covers 16 residues. CDR3 loop: CASSPLALITTDTQYF.

CDR3 region: CASKRTGVLNEQFF. J is TRBJ2-1 and V is TRBV27; TCRdb returns TRBD1, unconfirmable since there is no DNA. The CDR3 extends over 14 amino acids. Germline CDR1 and CDR2: MNHEY and SMNVEV (reference sequence).

V is TRBV30 and J is TRBJ2-1; TCRdb designates TRBD2, a call that cannot be tested without DNA. CDR1 is GTSNPN and CDR2 is SVGIG in the germline V gene (reference sequence). This CDR3 comprises 14 residues. This CDR3 is CAWRADYPYNEQFF.

By frequency, this clonotype registers medium-sized. V and J are TRBV7-3 and TRBJ1-6; the D call of TRBD1 rests on TCRdb alone, since no DNA is present to check it. Germline V gene lookup returns CDR1 SGHTA and CDR2 FQGTGA. This CDR3 has 14 amino acids. CDR3 loop: CASSLGTGDSPLHF.

This clonotype is identified as medium-sized (0.01 to 0.1%) from frequency. The J gene is TRBJ1-1, the V gene TRBV30; absent DNA, TCRdb's TRBD1 call cannot be checked. The CDR3 has 14 residues. From germline, CDR1 is GTSNPN and CDR2 SVGIG (reference sequence). This CDR3 is CAWSVRGTNTEAFF.

In terms of frequency, this clonotype is medium-sized. The chain recombines TRBV6-2 or TRBV6-3 with TRBJ1-2; absent DNA, TCRdb's TRBD1 call cannot be checked. Germline V gene lookup returns CDR1 MNHEY and CDR2 SVGEGT. The CDR3 loop spans 12 amino acids. CDR3 protein: CASSKTGGGYTF.